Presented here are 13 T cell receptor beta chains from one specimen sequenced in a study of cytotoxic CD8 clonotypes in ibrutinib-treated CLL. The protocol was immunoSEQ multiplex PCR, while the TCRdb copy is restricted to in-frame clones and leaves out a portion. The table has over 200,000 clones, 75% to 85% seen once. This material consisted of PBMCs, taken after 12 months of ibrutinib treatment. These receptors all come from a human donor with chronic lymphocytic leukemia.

This CDR3 is CASSYAGEQYF. The CDR3 nucleotides are TGTGCCAGCAGTTACGCTGGGGAGCAGTACTTC. The rearrangement uses TRBV6-1 and TRBJ2-7; D is unresolved. This CDR3 region has 11 residues. The germline CDR1 and CDR2 sequences are MNHNS and SASEGT. V gave up 5 bases and J gave up 7 bases, with 9 bases separating them.

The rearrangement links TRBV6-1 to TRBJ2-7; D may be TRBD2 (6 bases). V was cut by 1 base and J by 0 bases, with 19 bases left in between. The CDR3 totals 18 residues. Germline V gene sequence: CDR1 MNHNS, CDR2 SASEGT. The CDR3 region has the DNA TGTGCCAGCAGTGAAGGGCGGAGGGGACGGGGGACCTCCTACGAGCAGTACTTC. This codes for CASSEGRRGRGTSYEQYF.

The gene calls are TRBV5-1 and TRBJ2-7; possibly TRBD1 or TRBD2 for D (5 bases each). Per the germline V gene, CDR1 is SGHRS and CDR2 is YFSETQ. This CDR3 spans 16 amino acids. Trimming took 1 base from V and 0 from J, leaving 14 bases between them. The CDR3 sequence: CASSLTPGTGSYEQYF. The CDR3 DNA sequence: TGCGCCAGCAGCTTGACCCCCGGGACGGGCTCCTACGAGCAGTACTTC.

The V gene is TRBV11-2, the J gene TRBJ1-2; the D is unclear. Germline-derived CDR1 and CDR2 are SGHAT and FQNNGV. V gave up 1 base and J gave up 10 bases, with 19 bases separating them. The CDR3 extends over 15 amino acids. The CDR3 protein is CASSLVSSGFFDYTF. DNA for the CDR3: TGTGCCAGCAGCTTAGTGTCGAGCGGGTTCTTTGACTACACCTTC.

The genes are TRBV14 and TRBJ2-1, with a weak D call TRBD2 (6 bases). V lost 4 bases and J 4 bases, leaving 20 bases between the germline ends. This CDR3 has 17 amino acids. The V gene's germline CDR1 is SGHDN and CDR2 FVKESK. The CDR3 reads CASSPGELAALYNEQFF. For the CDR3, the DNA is TGTGCCAGCAGCCCGGGGGAACTAGCTGCCCTATACAATGAGCAGTTCTTC.

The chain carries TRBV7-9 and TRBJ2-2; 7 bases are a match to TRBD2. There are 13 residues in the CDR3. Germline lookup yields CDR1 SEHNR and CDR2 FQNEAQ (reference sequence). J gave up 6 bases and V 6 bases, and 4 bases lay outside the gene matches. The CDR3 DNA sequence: TGTGCCAGCAGGTCGACTAGCCCCGGGGAGCTGTTTTTT. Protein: CASRSTSPGELFF.

The CDR3 sequence is CASSLGGLWVAKNIQYF. Written as DNA, the CDR3 is TGTGCCAGCAGCTTAGGGGGACTGTGGGTAGCCAAAAACATTCAGTACTTC. The chain links TRBV11-2 to TRBJ2-4, with D perhaps matching TRBD2 (6 bases). The CDR3 extends over 17 amino acids. The V gene lost 1 base and the J gene lost 0 bases, with 13 bases spanning the gap. Looked up from germline, CDR1 is SGHAT and CDR2 is FQNNGV.

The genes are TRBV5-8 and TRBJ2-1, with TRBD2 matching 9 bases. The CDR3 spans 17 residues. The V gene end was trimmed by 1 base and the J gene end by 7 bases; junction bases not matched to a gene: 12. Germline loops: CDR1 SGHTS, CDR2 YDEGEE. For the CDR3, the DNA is TGTGCCAGCAGCTTGAGTCGGGCGGGAGGGCCTAAGAATGAGCAGTTCTTC. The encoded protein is CASSLSRAGGPKNEQFF.

This CDR3 is CASSDGAGETQYF. The CDR3 nucleotides read TGTGCCAGCAGTGATGGAGCAGGAGAGACCCAGTACTTC. The chain is built from TRBV6-1 and TRBJ2-5, with no clear D. Germline V CDR1 and CDR2: MNHNS, SASEGT. The CDR3 runs to 13 residues. Trimming shortened V by 3 bases and J by 4 bases, and 9 bases separated the two germline ends.

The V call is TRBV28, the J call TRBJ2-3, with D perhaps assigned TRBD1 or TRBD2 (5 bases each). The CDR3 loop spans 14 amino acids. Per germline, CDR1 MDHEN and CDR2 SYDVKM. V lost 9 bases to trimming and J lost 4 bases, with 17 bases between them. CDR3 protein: CASFGASFADTQYF. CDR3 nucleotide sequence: TGTGCCAGTTTCGGGGCTAGCTTCGCAGATACGCAGTATTTT.

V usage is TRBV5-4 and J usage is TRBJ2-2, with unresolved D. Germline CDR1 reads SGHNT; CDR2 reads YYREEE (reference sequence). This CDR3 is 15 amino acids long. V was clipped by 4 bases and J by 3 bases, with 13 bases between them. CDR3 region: CASSDTGPDTGELFF. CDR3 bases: TGTGCCAGCAGCGATACCGGGCCTGACACCGGGGAGCTGTTTTTT.

The CDR3 loop is CASRVGGGEKLFF. The CDR3 DNA reads TGTGCCAGCAGGGTGGGGGGAGGTGAAAAACTGTTTTTT. The chain couples TRBV28 to TRBJ1-4, with a weak D call TRBD1 (5 bases). Trimming pared 6 bases from V and 7 bases from J, leaving 12 bases between. There are 13 residues in the CDR3. Germline CDR1 MDHEN, CDR2 SYDVKM.

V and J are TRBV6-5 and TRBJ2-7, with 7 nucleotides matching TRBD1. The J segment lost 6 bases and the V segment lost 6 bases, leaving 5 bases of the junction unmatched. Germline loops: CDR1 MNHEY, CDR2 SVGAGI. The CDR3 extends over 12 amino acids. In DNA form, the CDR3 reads TGTGCCAGCAGGACAGGGTACAGCGAGCAGTACTTC. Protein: CASRTGYSEQYF.